One T cell receptor beta chain is described in this entry. Antigen specificity is unknown. The sample originates from a study of OX40 agonist ivuxolimab in advanced cancers. Study at large: Ivuxolimab, an agonist antibody against OX40 (CD134), was given to patients. General study points: Fewer expanded clones were found on average in CD4+ than in CD8+ T cells.

Profiled with immunoSEQ multiplex PCR; TCRdb holds only in-frame clones, not every one. The data contain around 30,000 clones, about four fifths of them singletons. The V end lost 1 base, the J end lost 2 bases, and 12 bases lay between the germline ends. This CDR3 is 16 amino acids long. Germline loops: CDR1 SGHTA, CDR2 FQGNSA. This TCR came from an adult with an advanced solid tumor such as melanoma, head and neck, liver or kidney cancer. The chain links TRBV7-2 to TRBJ1-5; unclear D gene. The specimen comprised CD4+ or CD8+ T cells sorted from blood, sampled in a trial of the OX40 agonist ivuxolimab. CDR3: CASSLGILVGNQPQHF. In nucleotides, the CDR3 is TGTGCCAGCAGCTTAGGGATCTTAGTCGGCAATCAGCCCCAGCATTTT.